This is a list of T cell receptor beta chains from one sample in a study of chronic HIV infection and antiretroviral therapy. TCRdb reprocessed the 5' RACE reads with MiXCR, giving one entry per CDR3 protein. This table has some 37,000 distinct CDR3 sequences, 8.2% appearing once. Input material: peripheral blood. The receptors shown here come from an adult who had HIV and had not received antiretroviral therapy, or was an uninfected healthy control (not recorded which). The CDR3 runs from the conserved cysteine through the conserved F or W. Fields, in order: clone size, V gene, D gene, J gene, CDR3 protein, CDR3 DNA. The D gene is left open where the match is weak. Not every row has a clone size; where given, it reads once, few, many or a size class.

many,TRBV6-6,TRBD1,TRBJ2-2,CASSYSIGTGNTGELFF,TGTGCCAGCAGTTACTCGATAGGGACAGGAAACACCGGGGAGCTGTTTTTT
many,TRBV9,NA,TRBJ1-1,CASSADLTNTEAFF,TGTGCCAGCAGCGCCGACCTCACCAACACTGAAGCTTTCTTT
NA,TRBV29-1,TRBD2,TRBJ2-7,CSVLLAGVWEQYF,TGCAGCGTTCTACTAGCGGGAGTGTGGGAGCAGTACTTC
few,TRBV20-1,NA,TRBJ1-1,CSATRVMGTEAFF,TGCAGTGCTACCAGGGTTATGGGGACTGAAGCTTTCTTT
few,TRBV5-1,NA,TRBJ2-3,CASSLERSPDTQYF,TGCGCCAGCAGCTTGGAACGGTCCCCAGATACGCAGTATTTT
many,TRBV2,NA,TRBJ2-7,CASSEPFRYEQYF,TGTGCCAGCAGTGAGCCCTTCCGGTACGAGCAGTACTTC
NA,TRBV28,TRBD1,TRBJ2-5,CASSFGTGGNIETQYF,TGTGCCAGCAGTTTCGGGACAGGGGGGAATATAGAGACCCAGTACTTC
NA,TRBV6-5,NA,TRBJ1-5,CASSYRLPGSGNQPQHF,TGTGCCAGCAGTTATAGGTTGCCAGGGTCGGGCAATCAGCCCCAGCATTTT
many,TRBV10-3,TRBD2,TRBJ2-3,CAISSGLAGATDTQYF,TGTGCCATCAGTTCAGGACTAGCGGGAGCAACAGATACGCAGTATTTT
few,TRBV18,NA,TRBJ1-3,CASSPDLSGNTIYF,TGTGCCAGCTCACCCGACCTCTCTGGAAACACCATATATTTT
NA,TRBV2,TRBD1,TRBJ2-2,CASSGGDRDTGELFF,TGTGCCAGCAGTGGGGGGGACAGGGACACCGGGGAGCTGTTTTTT
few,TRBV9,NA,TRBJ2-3,CASSVGAVTGTDTQYF,TGTGCCAGCAGCGTAGGGGCCGTGACCGGCACAGATACGCAGTATTTT
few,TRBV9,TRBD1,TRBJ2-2,CASSVVGTGVTGELFF,TGTGCCAGCAGCGTAGTAGGGACAGGGGTGACCGGGGAGCTGTTTTTT
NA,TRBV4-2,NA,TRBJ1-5,CVSSQDRHQPQHF,TGTGTCAGCAGCCAAGATCGTCATCAGCCCCAGCATTTT
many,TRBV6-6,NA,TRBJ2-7,CASSYKGEQYF,TGTGCCAGCAGTTACAAGGGGGAGCAGTACTTC